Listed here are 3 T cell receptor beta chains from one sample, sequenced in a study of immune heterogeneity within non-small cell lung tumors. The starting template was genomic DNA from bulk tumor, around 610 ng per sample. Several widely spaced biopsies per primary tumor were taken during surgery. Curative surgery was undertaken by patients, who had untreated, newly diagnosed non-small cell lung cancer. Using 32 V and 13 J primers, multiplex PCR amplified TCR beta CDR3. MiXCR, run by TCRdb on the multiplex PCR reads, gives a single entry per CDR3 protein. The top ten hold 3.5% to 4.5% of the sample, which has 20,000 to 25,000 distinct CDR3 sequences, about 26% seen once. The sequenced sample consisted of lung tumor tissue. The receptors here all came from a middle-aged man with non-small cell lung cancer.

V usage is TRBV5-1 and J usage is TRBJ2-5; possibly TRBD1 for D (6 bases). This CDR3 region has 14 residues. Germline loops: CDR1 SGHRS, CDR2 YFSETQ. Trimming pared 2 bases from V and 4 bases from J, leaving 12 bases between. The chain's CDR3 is CASSLVTGRETQYF. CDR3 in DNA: TGCGCCAGCAGCTTAGTTACAGGGCGAGAGACCCAGTACTTC.

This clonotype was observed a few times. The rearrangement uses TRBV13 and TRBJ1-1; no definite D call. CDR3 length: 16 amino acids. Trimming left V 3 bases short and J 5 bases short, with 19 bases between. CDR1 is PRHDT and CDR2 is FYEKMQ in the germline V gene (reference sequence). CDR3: CASSFSPGEGGTEAFF. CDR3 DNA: TGTGCCAGCAGCTTTTCCCCCGGGGAGGGTGGAACTGAAGCTTTCTTT.

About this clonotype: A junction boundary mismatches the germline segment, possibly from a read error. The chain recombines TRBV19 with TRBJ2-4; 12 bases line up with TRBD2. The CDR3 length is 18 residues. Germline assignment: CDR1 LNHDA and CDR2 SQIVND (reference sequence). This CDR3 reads CSSSGVTSGRLGKNIQYF. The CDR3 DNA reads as TGTTCCAGTAGTGGGGTGACTAGCGGGAGATTAGGCAAAAACATTCAGTACTTC.